This T cell receptor beta chain was sequenced for a study of molecular identifiers for immune sequencing clone quantification. From the PCR reads, TCRdb called clonotypes with MiXCR, one entry per CDR3 protein. The sample has more than 250,000 distinct CDR3 sequences, 20% to 25% seen once; the top ten hold about 0.79%. This clonotype has ten or more counts. Between the trimmed V and J ends, which lost 5 bases and 6 bases, there was a span of 13 bases. The CDR3 length is 13 residues. Isolation of naive CD8 T cells was achieved by sorting on a CD8+CD4-CCR7+CD45RA+ phenotype. The chain uses TRBV12-3 or TRBV12-4 and TRBJ1-1; D is unclear. Sequences were obtained from naive CD8+ T cells from blood, with Jurkat cell RNA spiked in. The subset here: FACS-sorted CD8+CD4-CCR7+CD45RA+ naive T cells. The clonotype was recovered from a human donor in good health. Some libraries in this study had Jurkat cell RNA spiked in. In nucleotides, the CDR3 is TGTGCCAGCAGTCTAGTCTGGGGATCTGAAGCTTTCTTT. This sequence encodes CASSLVWGSEAFF.